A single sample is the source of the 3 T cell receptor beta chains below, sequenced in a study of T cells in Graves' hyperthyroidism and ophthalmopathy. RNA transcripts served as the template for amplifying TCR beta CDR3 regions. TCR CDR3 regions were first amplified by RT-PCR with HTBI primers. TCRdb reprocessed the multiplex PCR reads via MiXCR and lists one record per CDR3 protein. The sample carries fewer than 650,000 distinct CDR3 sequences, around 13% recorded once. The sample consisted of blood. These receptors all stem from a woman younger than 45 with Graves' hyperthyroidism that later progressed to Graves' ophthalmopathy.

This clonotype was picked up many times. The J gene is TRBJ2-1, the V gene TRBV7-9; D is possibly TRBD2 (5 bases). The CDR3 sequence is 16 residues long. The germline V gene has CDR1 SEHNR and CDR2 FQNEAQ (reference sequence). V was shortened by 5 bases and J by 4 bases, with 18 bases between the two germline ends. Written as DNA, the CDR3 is TGTGCCAGCAGCCTAGAGGCGGGCTTAGGTTACAATGAGCAGTTCTTC. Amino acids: CASSLEAGLGYNEQFF.

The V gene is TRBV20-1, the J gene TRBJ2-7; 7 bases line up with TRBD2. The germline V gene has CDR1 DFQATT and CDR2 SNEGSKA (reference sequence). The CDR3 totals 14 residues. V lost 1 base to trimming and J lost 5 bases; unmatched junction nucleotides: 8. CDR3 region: CSARGWEGQNEQYF. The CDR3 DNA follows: TGCAGTGCTAGAGGATGGGAGGGCCAGAACGAGCAGTACTTC.

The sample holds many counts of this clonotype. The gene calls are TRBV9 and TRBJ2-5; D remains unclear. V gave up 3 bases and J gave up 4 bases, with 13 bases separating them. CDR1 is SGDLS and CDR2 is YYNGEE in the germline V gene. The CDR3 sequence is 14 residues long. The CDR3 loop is CASSDPSLGETQYF. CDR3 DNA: TGTGCCAGCAGCGACCCCTCCCTTGGAGAGACCCAGTACTTC. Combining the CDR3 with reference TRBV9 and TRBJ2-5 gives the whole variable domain DSGVTQTPKHLITATGQRVTLRCSPRSGDLSVYWYQQSLDQGLQFLIQYYNGEERAKGNILERFSAQQFPDLHSELNLSSLELGDSALYFCASSDPSLGETQYFGPGTRLLVL.